This is a list of T cell receptor beta chains from one sample in a study of post-analysis software for immune sequencing data. One entry per CDR3 protein results from TCRdb running MiXCR on the PCR reads. The sample yields 450,000 to 650,000 distinct CDR3 sequences, 44% seen once. The sequenced material came from blood. These receptors originate from a girl under 18 with multiple sclerosis. The CDR3 runs from the conserved cysteine through the conserved F or W. The D gene is left open where the match is weak. The size entry is marked missing in some rows and otherwise reads once, few, many or a size class.

TRBJ2-5	-	TRBD2	TRBV15	CATSNIAGETQYF	TGTGCCACCAGCAACATAGCGGGGGAGACCCAGTACTTC
TRBJ2-1	-	TRBD2	TRBV7-3	CASSSGLAGPYNEQFF	TGTGCCAGCAGCTCAGGACTAGCGGGGCCCTACAATGAGCAGTTCTTC
TRBJ2-3	few	TRBD2	TRBV20-1	CSAGTSGWVGTDTQYF	TGCAGTGCTGGGACTAGCGGGTGGGTTGGGACAGATACGCAGTATTTT
TRBJ1-5	-	TRBD1	TRBV12-3/TRBV12-4	CASSSGQISNQSQHF	TGTGCCAGCAGTTCGGGACAGATTAGCAATCAGTCCCAGCATTTT
TRBJ1-2	-	-	TRBV30	CAWSGGGSYYGYTF	TGTGCCTGGAGTGGAGGAGGATCATACTATGGCTACACCTTC
TRBJ2-5	-	TRBD1	TRBV27	CASSYGTEGETQYF	TGTGCCAGCAGTTACGGGACAGAGGGTGAGACCCAGTACTTC
TRBJ2-5	few	TRBD2	TRBV20-1	CSAAGASGSPGSETQYF	TGCAGTGCTGCAGGGGCTAGCGGGAGCCCCGGGTCAGAGACCCAGTACTTC
TRBJ1-2	few	-	TRBV12-3/TRBV12-4	CATGDYGYTF	TGTGCCACAGGAGACTATGGCTACACCTTC
TRBJ2-5	many	-	TRBV18	CASSPGETQYF	TGTGCCAGCTCACCTGGAGAGACCCAGTACTTC
TRBJ1-5	few	-	TRBV7-9	CASSLGGGTTSNQPQHF	TGTGCCAGCAGCTTAGGGGGGGGGACTACCAGTAATCAGCCCCAGCATTTT
TRBJ2-5	-	TRBD2	TRBV9	CASSVGLVGGQETQYF	TGTGCCAGCAGCGTAGGGCTGGTCGGGGGGCAAGAGACCCAGTACTTC
TRBJ1-1	few	TRBD1	TRBV7-2	CASSRNRQGGSTEAFF	TGTGCCAGCAGCCGCAATAGACAGGGGGGAAGCACTGAAGCTTTCTTT
TRBJ2-5	-	-	TRBV29-1	CSVFHQETQYF	TGCAGCGTTTTCCACCAAGAGACCCAGTACTTC
TRBJ2-1	many	TRBD1	TRBV3-1	CASSRYGDRAYNEQFF	TGTGCCAGCAGCCGCTACGGAGACAGGGCTTACAATGAGCAGTTCTTC
TRBJ2-7	few	-	TRBV7-9	CASSPRAVGGHYEQYF	TGTGCCAGCAGTCCACGAGCCGTTGGGGGACACTACGAGCAGTACTTC
TRBJ1-4	few	TRBD1	TRBV10-3	CAISDRVGEKLFF	TGTGCCATCAGCGACAGGGTGGGGGAAAAACTGTTTTTT
TRBJ2-7	few	TRBD1	TRBV29-1	CSVEDVTGGYEQYF	TGCAGCGTTGAAGATGTTACAGGGGGCTACGAGCAGTACTTC
TRBJ2-2	-	-	TRBV11-2	CASSLASGTGELFF	TGTGCCAGCAGCTTAGCTTCTGGGACCGGGGAGCTGTTTTTT
TRBJ2-7	few	TRBD1	TRBV4-2	CASSQDMPGQGPYEQYF	TGTGCCAGCAGCCAAGACATGCCGGGACAGGGCCCCTACGAGCAGTACTTC
TRBJ2-5	-	TRBD2	TRBV5-1	CASSRRGISGGQETQYF	TGCGCCAGCAGCCGCCGGGGGATTAGCGGGGGACAAGAGACCCAGTACTTC
TRBJ1-2	few	-	TRBV5-1	CASSPNAGADYGYTF	TGCGCCAGCAGCCCTAACGCAGGGGCGGACTATGGCTACACCTTC
TRBJ1-2	many	TRBD1	TRBV6-5	CASSRQGSYGYTF	TGTGCCAGCAGTAGACAGGGGAGCTATGGCTACACCTTC
TRBJ2-1	-	-	TRBV2	CASSKGNYNEQFF	TGTGCCAGCAGTAAAGGGAACTACAATGAGCAGTTCTTC
TRBJ2-3	-	-	TRBV4-1	CASSQEGGAGFSTDTQYF	TGCGCCAGCAGCCAAGAGGGCGGAGCCGGTTTCAGCACAGATACGCAGTATTTT
TRBJ1-1	-	TRBD1	TRBV18	CVSSDRVDTEAFF	TGTGTCAGCTCCGACAGGGTCGACACTGAAGCTTTCTTT
TRBJ2-5	-	TRBD1	TRBV5-1	CASSSRTGGGAEETQYF	TGCGCCAGCAGCTCTCGGACAGGGGGAGGGGCAGAGGAGACCCAGTACTTC
TRBJ1-6	-	-	TRBV10-3	CAISPTDIGNSPLHF	TGTGCCATCAGCCCCACGGACATAGGGAATTCACCCCTCCACTTT
TRBJ2-4	-	-	TRBV7-3	CASSSSQDIQYF	TGTGCCAGCTCCTCCTCCCAGGACATTCAGTACTTC
TRBJ2-6	few	-	TRBV7-3	CATSSGANVLTF	TGTGCCACGAGCTCTGGGGCCAACGTCCTGACTTTC
TRBJ1-2	-	-	TRBV7-9	CASSPLGDGANYGYTF	TGTGCCAGCAGCCCCCTCGGGGACGGGGCAAACTATGGCTACACCTTC
TRBJ2-1	-	TRBD2	TRBV5-1	CASSTPGLMTANEQFF	TGCGCCAGCAGCACACCGGGACTAATGACCGCCAATGAGCAGTTCTTC
TRBJ1-1	-	-	TRBV4-2	CASSQDPGIGLLNTEAFF	TGTGCCAGCAGCCAAGATCCAGGGATCGGGCTCCTGAACACTGAAGCTTTCTTT
TRBJ1-2	few	TRBD1	TRBV3-1	CASSQVQGYGYTF	TGTGCCAGCAGCCAAGTACAGGGGTATGGCTACACCTTC
TRBJ2-1	-	TRBD1	TRBV6-5	CASSTTGGGSDEQFF	TGTGCCAGCAGTACGACAGGGGGAGGTTCCGATGAGCAGTTCTTC
TRBJ1-1	-	-	TRBV20-1	CSARGTVNTEAFF	TGCAGTGCTAGAGGGACAGTGAACACTGAAGCTTTCTTT
TRBJ2-1	few	-	TRBV7-9	CASSRRERSYNEQFF	TGTGCCAGCAGCCGCCGGGAACGCTCCTACAATGAGCAGTTCTTC
TRBJ2-1	-	-	TRBV3-1	CASSQDFNPAAEQFF	TGTGCCAGCAGCCAAGATTTCAACCCGGCGGCTGAGCAGTTCTTC
TRBJ2-7	-	-	TRBV12-3/TRBV12-4	CASSLKREVGEQYF	TGTGCCAGCAGTTTAAAGAGGGAGGTTGGCGAGCAGTACTTC
TRBJ1-2	-	TRBD1	TRBV24-1	CATSDYDRGSFYYGYTF	TGTGCCACCAGTGATTACGACAGGGGGTCTTTTTACTATGGCTACACCTTC
TRBJ2-7	-	-	TRBV29-1	CSVPGLSSYNEQYF	TGCAGCGTCCCGGGACTGAGCTCCTACAATGAGCAGTACTTC
TRBJ1-4	few	-	TRBV5-1	CASSLMGGTATNEKLFF	TGCGCCAGCAGCTTGATGGGGGGAACAGCAACTAATGAAAAACTGTTTTTT
TRBJ2-1	few	-	TRBV6-6	CASKRAEGGEQFF	TGTGCCAGTAAGCGGGCGGAAGGCGGTGAGCAGTTCTTC
TRBJ1-5	few	TRBD1	TRBV20-1	CSARDTQGSGQPQHF	TGCAGTGCTAGAGACACACAGGGGTCGGGTCAGCCCCAGCATTTT
TRBJ2-7	few	-	TRBV29-1	CSVEGIRYEQYF	TGCAGCGTTGAGGGGATACGTTACGAGCAGTACTTC
TRBJ1-5	-	TRBD1	TRBV6-1	CASSEGFGQGSNQPQHF	TGTGCCAGCAGTGAAGGTTTTGGACAGGGGAGCAATCAGCCCCAGCATTTT